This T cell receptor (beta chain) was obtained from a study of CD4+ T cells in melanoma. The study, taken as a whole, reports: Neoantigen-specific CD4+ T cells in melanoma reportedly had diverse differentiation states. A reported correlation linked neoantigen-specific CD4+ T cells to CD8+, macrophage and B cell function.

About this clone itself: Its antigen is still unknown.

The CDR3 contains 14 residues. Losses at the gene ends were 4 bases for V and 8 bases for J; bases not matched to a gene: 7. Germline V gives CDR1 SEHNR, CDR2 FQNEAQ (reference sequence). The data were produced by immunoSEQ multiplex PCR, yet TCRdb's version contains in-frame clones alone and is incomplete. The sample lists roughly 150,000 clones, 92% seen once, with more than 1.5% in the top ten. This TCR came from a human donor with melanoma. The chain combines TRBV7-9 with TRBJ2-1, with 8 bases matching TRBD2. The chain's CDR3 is CASSYGGGRDEQFF. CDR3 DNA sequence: TGTGCCAGCAGCTATGGCGGGGGGCGTGATGAGCAGTTCTTC.